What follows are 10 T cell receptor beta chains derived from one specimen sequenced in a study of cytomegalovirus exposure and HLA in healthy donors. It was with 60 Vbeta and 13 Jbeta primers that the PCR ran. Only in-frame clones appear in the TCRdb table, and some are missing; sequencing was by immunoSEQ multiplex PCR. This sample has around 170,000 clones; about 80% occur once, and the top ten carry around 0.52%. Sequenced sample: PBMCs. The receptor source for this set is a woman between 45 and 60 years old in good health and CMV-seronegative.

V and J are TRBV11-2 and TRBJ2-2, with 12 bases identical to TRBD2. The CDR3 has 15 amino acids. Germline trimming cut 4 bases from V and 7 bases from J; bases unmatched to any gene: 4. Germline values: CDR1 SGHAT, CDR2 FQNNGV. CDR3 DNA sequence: TGTGCCAGCAGCTGGACTAGCGGGACCGGCGGGGAGCTGTTTTTT. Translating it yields CASSWTSGTGGELFF.

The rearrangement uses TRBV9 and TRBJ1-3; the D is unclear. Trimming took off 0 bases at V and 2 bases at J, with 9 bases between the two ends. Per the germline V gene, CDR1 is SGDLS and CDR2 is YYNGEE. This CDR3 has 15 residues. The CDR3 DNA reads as TGTGCCAGCAGCGTAGACGGGAGAACTGGAAACACCATATATTTT. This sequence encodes CASSVDGRTGNTIYF.

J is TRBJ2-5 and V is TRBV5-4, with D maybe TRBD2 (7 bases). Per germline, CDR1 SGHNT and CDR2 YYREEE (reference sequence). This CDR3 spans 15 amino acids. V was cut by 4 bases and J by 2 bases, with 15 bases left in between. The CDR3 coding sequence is TGTGCCAGCAGCCCTACGGGGGGACAACAAGAGACCCAGTACTTC. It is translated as CASSPTGGQQETQYF. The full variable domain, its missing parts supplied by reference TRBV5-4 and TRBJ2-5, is ETGVTQSPTHLIKTRGQQVTLRCSSQSGHNTVSWYQQALGQGPQFIFQYYREEENGRGNFPPRFSGLQFPNYSSELNVNALELDDSALYLCASSPTGGQQETQYFGPGTRLLVL.

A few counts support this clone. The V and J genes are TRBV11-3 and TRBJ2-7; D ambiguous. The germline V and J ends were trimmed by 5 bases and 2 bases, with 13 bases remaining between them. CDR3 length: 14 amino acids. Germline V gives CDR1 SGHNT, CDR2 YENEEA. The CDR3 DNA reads TGTGCCAGCAGCCCTTACGAGCGCCCCTACGAGCAGTACTTC. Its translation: CASSPYERPYEQYF.

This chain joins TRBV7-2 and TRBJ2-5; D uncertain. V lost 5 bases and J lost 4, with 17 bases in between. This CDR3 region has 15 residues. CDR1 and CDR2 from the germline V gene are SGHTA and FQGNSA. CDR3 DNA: TGTGCCAGCAGCCCGACGGGTCCGCTGGCAGAGACCCAGTACTTC. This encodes CASSPTGPLAETQYF.

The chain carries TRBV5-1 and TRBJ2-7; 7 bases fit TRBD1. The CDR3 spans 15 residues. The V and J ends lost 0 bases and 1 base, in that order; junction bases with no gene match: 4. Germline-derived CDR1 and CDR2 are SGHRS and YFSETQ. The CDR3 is CASSLEGAQSYEQYF. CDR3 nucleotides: TGCGCCAGCAGCTTGGAGGGGGCCCAGTCCTACGAGCAGTACTTC.

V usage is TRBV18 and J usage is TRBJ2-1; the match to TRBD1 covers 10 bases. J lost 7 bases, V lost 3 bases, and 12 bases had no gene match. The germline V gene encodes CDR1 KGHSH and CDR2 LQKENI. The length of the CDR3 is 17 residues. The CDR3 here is CASSPVNRDRGPNEQFF. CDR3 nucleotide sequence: TGTGCCAGCTCACCGGTGAACCGGGACAGGGGTCCGAATGAGCAGTTCTTC.

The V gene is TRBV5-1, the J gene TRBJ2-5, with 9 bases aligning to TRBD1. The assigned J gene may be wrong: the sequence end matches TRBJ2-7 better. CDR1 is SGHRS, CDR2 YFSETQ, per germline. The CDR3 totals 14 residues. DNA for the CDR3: TGCGCCAGCAGCTTCGGGACAGGGAGCGACGAGCAGTACTTC. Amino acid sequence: CASSFGTGSDEQYF.

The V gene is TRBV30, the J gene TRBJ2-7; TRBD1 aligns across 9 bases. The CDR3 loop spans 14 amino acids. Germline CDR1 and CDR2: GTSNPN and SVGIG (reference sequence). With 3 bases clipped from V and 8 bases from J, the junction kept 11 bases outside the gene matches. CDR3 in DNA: TGTGCCTGGAGATATCCGGACAGGGGAACAAAGCAGTACTTC. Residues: CAWRYPDRGTKQYF.

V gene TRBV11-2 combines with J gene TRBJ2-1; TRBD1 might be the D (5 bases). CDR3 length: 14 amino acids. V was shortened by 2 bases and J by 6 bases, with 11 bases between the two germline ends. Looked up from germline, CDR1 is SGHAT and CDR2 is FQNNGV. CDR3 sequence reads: CASSLQGIGNEQFF. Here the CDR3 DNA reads TGTGCCAGCAGCTTACAGGGAATCGGCAATGAGCAGTTCTTC.